The present T cell receptor (beta chain) was sequenced within a study of OX40 agonist ivuxolimab in advanced cancers. Turning to the overall study: Ivuxolimab was a fully human IgG2 agonistic monoclonal antibody targeting the costimulatory receptor OX40 (CD134). Intravenous ivuxolimab was administered to patients every 2 weeks at six dose levels: 0.01, 0.1, 0.3, 1.5, 3 and 10 mg/kg. Of the approximately 53 patients in dose escalation, 19 had hepatocellular carcinoma, about 15 had melanoma, 9 had renal cell carcinoma and 9 had head and neck cancer. In the dose-escalation cohort, more than 80% of patients were male, and the mean age was around 65 years with a range of roughly 23 to 79. Prior anti-PD-1, anti-PD-L1 or anti-CTLA-4 therapy was permitted, and approximately 41% of dose-escalation patients had received checkpoint inhibitors. Partial responses occurred in three dose-escalation patients: two with cutaneous melanoma and one with hepatocellular carcinoma. The point of sequencing TCRbeta in the periphery was to test whether ivuxolimab changed TCR sequence diversity and drove clonal T-cell expansion. The monotherapy dose-escalation portion (N ≈ 50 patients) of the phase I ivuxolimab trial is reported in the paper. The full study reports these points: In the 0.1-3.0 mg/kg groups, partial responders had among the lowest normalized peripheral clonal expansion, particularly in CD8+ T cells. Clonal expansion of both CD4+ and CD8+ blood T cells was observed from baseline to week 6 at doses 0.1 to 3.0 mg/kg. Low levels of normalized T-cell clonal expansion were also shown by some nonresponding patients. Antigen specificity was not determined for the clonally expanded peripheral T cells. On average, CD8+ T cells showed more expanded clones than CD4+ T cells after ivuxolimab.

To sequence the TCRbeta CDR3 region, genomic DNA was isolated from the sorted cells. TCRbeta CDR3 regions were sequenced using the immunoSEQ Assay. Entries here come from immuneACCESS through TCRdb and include only in-frame sequences with V and J called. Some clones fail to appear in such tables; in the studies checked, an unresolved V gene covers under half of the shortfall, and the cause of the remainder is unknown. This sample has approximately 100,000 clones in its table, and 70% to 85% of those were observed once. The biggest ten clones account for approximately 4.2% of the sample. Patients with autoimmune disease history or receiving systemic immunosuppression were excluded from the trial. In every dose cohort, peripheral blood was drawn for TCR sequencing at baseline, cycle 4 day 1, and cycle 7 day 1. Samples came from an open-label, multicenter, first-in-human phase I dose-escalation trial of ivuxolimab. Adults with locally advanced or metastatic melanoma, renal cell carcinoma, hepatocellular carcinoma or head and neck squamous cell carcinoma were enrolled in the trial. Before TCR sequencing, CD4+ T cells and CD8+ T cells were sorted from peripheral blood as separate populations.

V lost 4 bases and J lost 7 bases, and the count of bases not matched to a germline gene is 3. The CDR3 has 13 amino acids, counting the end cysteine and phenylalanine. Just the 39-base CDR3 DNA is kept, in frame starting at base 1. The germline V gene sets CDR1 to LGHNA and CDR2 to YNFKEQ. The count of this clone is one. This clone's antigen is unknown. No quality values exist for individual bases; no much larger clone is one base distant. The chain joins TRBV4-2 to TRBJ1-5; TRBD1 agrees with 8 junctional bases. This specimen was CD4+ or CD8+ T cells sorted from blood, taken in a trial of the OX40 agonist ivuxolimab. This TCR was recovered from an adult with an advanced solid tumor such as melanoma, head and neck, liver or kidney cancer. The sequenced DNA: TGTGCCAGCAGCCTGACAGGGGACCAGCCCCAGCATTTT. Translation gives CASSLTGDQPQHF.